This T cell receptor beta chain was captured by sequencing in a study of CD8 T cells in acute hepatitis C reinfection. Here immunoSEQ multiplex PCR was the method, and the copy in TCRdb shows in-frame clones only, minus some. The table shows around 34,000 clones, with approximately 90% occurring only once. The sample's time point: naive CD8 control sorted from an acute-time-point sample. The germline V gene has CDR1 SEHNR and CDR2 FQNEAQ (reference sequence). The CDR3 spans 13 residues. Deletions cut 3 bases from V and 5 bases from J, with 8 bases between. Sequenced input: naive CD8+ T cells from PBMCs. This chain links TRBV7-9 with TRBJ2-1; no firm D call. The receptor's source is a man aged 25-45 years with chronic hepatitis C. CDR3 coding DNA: TGTGCCAGCAGCTTCAACACAGACAATGAGCAGTTCTTC. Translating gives CASSFNTDNEQFF.